These T cell receptor beta chains were read from a single sample in a study of immune evolution from preneoplasia to lung adenocarcinoma. Produced via immunoSEQ multiplex PCR; TCRdb's table is partial and in-frame only. Of several thousand clones in the sample, more than 80% were seen once. Input material: FFPE adjacent normal lung tissue. The receptors shown here come from an older person with lung adenocarcinoma. Each CDR3 is given without its conserved first and last residue.

j_gene: TRBJ2-7
v_gene: TRBV6-5
CDR3aa: ASSTRQGSYEQY

j_gene: TRBJ1-2
v_gene: TRBV29-1
CDR3aa: SVGGTNYGYT

j_gene: TRBJ1-2
v_gene: TRBV30
CDR3aa: AWRSLSQGNYGYT

j_gene: TRBJ1-2
v_gene: TRBV28
CDR3aa: ASSLTDYGYT

j_gene: TRBJ1-1
v_gene: TRBV6-6
CDR3aa: ASSYYGAPNTEAF

j_gene: TRBJ1-5
v_gene: TRBV7-2
CDR3aa: ASSPDPSEPQH

j_gene: TRBJ2-7
v_gene: TRBV19
CDR3aa: ASSIAGRAEFGYEQY

j_gene: TRBJ2-1
v_gene: TRBV30
CDR3aa: AWRAGNEQF

j_gene: TRBJ1-2
v_gene: TRBV4-1
CDR3aa: ASSQAITGPIYGYT

j_gene: TRBJ1-2
v_gene: TRBV7-2
CDR3aa: ASSLWTTLNYGYT

j_gene: TRBJ1-1
v_gene: TRBV19
CDR3aa: ASAPTGIGTEAF

j_gene: TRBJ2-7
v_gene: TRBV7-9
CDR3aa: ASSPSLGTGIYEQY

j_gene: TRBJ1-2
v_gene: TRBV28
CDR3aa: ASSFGQGRENGYT

j_gene: TRBJ2-3
v_gene: TRBV7-8
CDR3aa: ASRQAGSRTDTQY

j_gene: TRBJ2-1
v_gene: TRBV7-9
CDR3aa: ASSIQDSRYNEQF

j_gene: TRBJ1-5
v_gene: TRBV27
CDR3aa: ASSLGGLSSNQPQH

j_gene: TRBJ2-2
v_gene: TRBV10-3
CDR3aa: AITHGGFGTGELF

j_gene: TRBJ1-2
v_gene: TRBV19
CDR3aa: ASSPGQANYGYT

j_gene: TRBJ1-2
v_gene: TRBV25-1
CDR3aa: ASSREGMVGYT

j_gene: TRBJ2-5
v_gene: TRBV5-4
CDR3aa: ASSVNGASGMRETQY

j_gene: TRBJ2-7
v_gene: TRBV5-1
CDR3aa: ASRELDRGGEQY

j_gene: TRBJ2-3
v_gene: TRBV7-2
CDR3aa: ASSPYLNTDTQY

j_gene: TRBJ2-6
v_gene: TRBV27
CDR3aa: ASSLRVGANVLT

j_gene: TRBJ1-6
v_gene: TRBV6-1
CDR3aa: ASSPGPYNSPLH

j_gene: TRBJ2-7
v_gene: TRBV7-9
CDR3aa: ASGMELNTYEQY

j_gene: TRBJ2-3
v_gene: TRBV19
CDR3aa: ASSIGTGHTDTQY

j_gene: TRBJ1-4
v_gene: TRBV19
CDR3aa: ASSTRQGYEKLF

j_gene: TRBJ1-4
v_gene: TRBV2
CDR3aa: ASSEGVKLF

j_gene: TRBJ2-5
v_gene: TRBV11-2
CDR3aa: ASSLGQWLQETQY

j_gene: TRBJ1-3
v_gene: TRBV4-2
CDR3aa: ASSQDPGQGNTIY

j_gene: TRBJ2-1
v_gene: TRBV5-1
CDR3aa: ASSLDLPSYNEQF

j_gene: TRBJ2-3
v_gene: TRBV29-1
CDR3aa: SLLVPNTDTQY

j_gene: TRBJ2-7
v_gene: TRBV5-6
CDR3aa: ASSRQGYEQY

j_gene: TRBJ2-3
v_gene: TRBV7-3
CDR3aa: ASSLNMAGGTDTQY

j_gene: TRBJ1-6
v_gene: TRBV5-4
CDR3aa: ASSREGGISPLH

j_gene: TRBJ2-3
v_gene: TRBV2
CDR3aa: ASTLAGTGGTDTQY

j_gene: TRBJ2-7
v_gene: TRBV18
CDR3aa: ASSPGTGHLSSYEQY

j_gene: TRBJ2-6
v_gene: TRBV7-3
CDR3aa: ASSAPFGTVSSGANVLT

j_gene: TRBJ2-3
v_gene: TRBV18
CDR3aa: ASSPTGTADTQY

j_gene: TRBJ1-2
v_gene: TRBV6-1
CDR3aa: ASRGGPFYGYT

j_gene: TRBJ2-1
v_gene: TRBV7-2
CDR3aa: ASSLGLGMDEQF

j_gene: TRBJ2-7
v_gene: TRBV7-9
CDR3aa: ASSLRDSLYEQY

j_gene: TRBJ2-7
v_gene: TRBV6-5
CDR3aa: ASSYSSSGALYEQY

j_gene: TRBJ1-2
v_gene: TRBV27
CDR3aa: ASTAGGRNGYT